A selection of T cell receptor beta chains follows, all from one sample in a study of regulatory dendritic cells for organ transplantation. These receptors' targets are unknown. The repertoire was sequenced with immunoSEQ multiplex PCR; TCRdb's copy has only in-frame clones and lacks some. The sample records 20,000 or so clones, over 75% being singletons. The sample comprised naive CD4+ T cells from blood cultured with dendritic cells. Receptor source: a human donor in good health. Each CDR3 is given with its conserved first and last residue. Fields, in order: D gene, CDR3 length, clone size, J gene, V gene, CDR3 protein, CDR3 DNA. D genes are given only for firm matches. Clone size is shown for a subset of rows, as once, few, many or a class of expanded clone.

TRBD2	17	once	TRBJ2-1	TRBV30	CAWSASGGSSSYNEQFF	TGTGCCTGGAGTGCCAGCGGGGGGTCCAGCTCCTACAATGAGCAGTTCTTC
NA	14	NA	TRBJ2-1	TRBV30	CAWSRGASNNEQFF	TGTGCCTGGAGTAGGGGGGCCTCCAACAATGAGCAGTTCTTC
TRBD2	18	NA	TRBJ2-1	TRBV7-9	CASSLGVVGGRTPNEQFF	TGTGCCAGCAGCTTAGGAGTGGTAGGCGGGAGGACCCCCAATGAGCAGTTCTTC
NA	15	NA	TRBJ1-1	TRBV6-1	CASSEVRAGVTEAFF	TGTGCCAGCAGTGAAGTACGGGCGGGGGTCACTGAAGCTTTCTTT
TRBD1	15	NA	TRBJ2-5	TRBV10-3	CAISNRDRGGETQYF	TGTGCCATCAGCAACCGGGACAGGGGGGGGGAGACCCAGTACTTC
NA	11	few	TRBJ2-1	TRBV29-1	CSVDDINEQFF	TGCAGCGTGGACGACATCAATGAGCAGTTCTTC
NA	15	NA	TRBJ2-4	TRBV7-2	CASSLFREYKNIQYF	TGTGCCAGCAGCCTTTTTCGGGAATACAAAAACATTCAGTACTTC
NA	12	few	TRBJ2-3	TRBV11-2	CASSLREDTQYF	TGTGCCAGCAGCTTAAGGGAAGATACGCAGTATTTT
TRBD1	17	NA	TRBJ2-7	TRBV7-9	CASSPRTRQGITYEQYF	TGTGCCAGCAGCCCCAGAACCCGACAGGGTATAACCTACGAGCAGTACTTC
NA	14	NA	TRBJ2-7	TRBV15	CATSSNQGPYEQYF	TGTGCCACCAGCAGTAATCAGGGGCCCTACGAGCAGTACTTC
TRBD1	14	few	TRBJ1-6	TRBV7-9	CASSFGQGGSPLHF	TGTGCCAGCAGCTTCGGACAGGGAGGTTCACCCCTCCACTTT
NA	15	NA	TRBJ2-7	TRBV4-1	CASSPTTRLGPEQYF	TGCGCCAGCAGCCCGACAACTCGACTAGGGCCCGAGCAGTACTTC
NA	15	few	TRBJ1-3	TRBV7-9	CASSLMGGSGNTIYF	TGTGCCAGCAGCTTAATGGGCGGATCTGGAAACACCATATATTTT
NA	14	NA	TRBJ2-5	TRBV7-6	CASSLDRGKETQYF	TGTGCCAGCAGCTTAGATCGGGGGAAAGAGACCCAGTACTTC
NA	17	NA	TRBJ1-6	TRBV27	CASSSYLDSSYNSPLHF	TGTGCCAGCAGTTCGTATCTCGATAGCTCCTATAATTCACCCCTCCACTTT
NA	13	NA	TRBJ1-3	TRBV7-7	CASSLDRGNTIYF	TGTGCTAGCAGCTTGGACAGAGGAAACACCATATATTTT
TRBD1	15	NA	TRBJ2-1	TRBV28	CASRIRDRAANEQFF	TGTGCCAGCAGAATACGGGACAGGGCTGCCAATGAGCAGTTCTTC
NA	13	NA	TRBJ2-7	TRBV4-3	CASSQDAGARLSF	TGCGCCAGCAGCCAAGATGCAGGGGCTCGACTTTCTTTC
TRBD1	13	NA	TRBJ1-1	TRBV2	CASGGQGLTEAFF	TGTGCCAGCGGAGGACAGGGACTCACTGAAGCTTTCTTT
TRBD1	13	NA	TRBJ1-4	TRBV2	CAGSTGADEKLFF	TGTGCCGGCTCAACAGGGGCTGATGAAAAACTGTTTTTT
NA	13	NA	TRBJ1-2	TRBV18	CASSPGVSYGYTF	TGTGCCAGCTCACCAGGGGTGAGCTATGGCTACACCTTC
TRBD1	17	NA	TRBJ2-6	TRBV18	CASSAGGQGSGANVLTF	TGTGCCAGCTCAGCTGGAGGACAGGGCTCGGGGGCCAACGTCCTGACTTTC
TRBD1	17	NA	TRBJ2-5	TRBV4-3	CASSQLVSDRGRETQYF	TGCGCCAGCAGCCAATTGGTTTCAGACAGGGGGCGCGAGACCCAGTACTTC
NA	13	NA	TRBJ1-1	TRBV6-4	CASRQTGNTEAFF	TGTGCCAGCAGACAGACAGGAAACACTGAAGCTTTCTTT
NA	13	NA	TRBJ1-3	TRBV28	CASSFRQGNTIYF	TGTGCCAGCAGTTTTAGGCAGGGTAACACCATATATTTT
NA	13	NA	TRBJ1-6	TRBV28	CASSLKVGSPLHF	TGTGCCAGCAGTTTAAAAGTTGGATCACCCCTCCACTTT
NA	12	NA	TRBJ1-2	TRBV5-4	CASSFLTYGYTF	TGTGCCAGCAGCTTTCTTACCTATGGCTACACCTTC
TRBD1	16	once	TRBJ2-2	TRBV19	CASSILQGVNTGELFF	TGTGCCAGTAGTATCCTTCAGGGGGTGAACACCGGGGAGCTGTTTTTT
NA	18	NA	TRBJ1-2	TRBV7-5	CARSLRRKSEPGKGGNTF	TGTGCCAGAAGCCTCAGAAGAAAATCTGAACCAGGGAAGGGTGGCAACACCTTC
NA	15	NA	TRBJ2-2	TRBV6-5	CASSYQGDFGGELFF	TGTGCCAGCAGTTACCAGGGGGACTTCGGCGGGGAGCTGTTTTTT
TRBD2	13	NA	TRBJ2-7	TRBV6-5	CASSRGDAYEQYF	TGTGCCAGCAGTCGGGGGGACGCCTACGAGCAGTACTTC
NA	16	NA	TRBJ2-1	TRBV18	CASSPLLGGGYNEQFF	TGTGCCAGCTCACCCCTTTTGGGAGGTGGATACAATGAGCAGTTCTTC
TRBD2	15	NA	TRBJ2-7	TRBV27	CASSTRLAGPYEQYF	TGTGCCAGCAGTACCAGACTAGCGGGGCCCTACGAGCAGTACTTC
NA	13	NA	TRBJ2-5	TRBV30	CAWSLAVQETQYF	TGTGCCTGGAGTCTGGCAGTACAAGAGACCCAGTACTTC
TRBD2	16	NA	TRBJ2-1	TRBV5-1	CASSLEAASGYNEQFF	TGCGCCAGCAGCTTGGAGGCCGCTAGCGGGTACAATGAGCAGTTCTTC
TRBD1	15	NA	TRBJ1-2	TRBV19	CASSPDRQRDYGYTF	TGTGCCAGTAGTCCGGACAGGCAGAGGGACTATGGCTACACCTTC
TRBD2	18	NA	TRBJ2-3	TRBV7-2	CASSLLAGVIFRTDTQYF	TGTGCCAGCAGCCTGCTGGCGGGAGTTATTTTTAGAACAGATACGCAGTATTTT
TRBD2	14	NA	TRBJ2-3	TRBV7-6	CASSKGLAGTSQYF	TGTGCCAGCAGCAAAGGACTAGCGGGGACCTCACAGTATTTT
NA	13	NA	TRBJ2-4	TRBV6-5	CASVSIAKNIQYF	TGTGCCAGCGTCAGCATAGCCAAAAACATTCAGTACTTC
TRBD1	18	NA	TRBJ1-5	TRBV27	CASRTGTGGLGSNQPQHF	TGTGCCAGCAGGACCGGGACAGGGGGCCTAGGGAGCAATCAGCCCCAGCATTTT
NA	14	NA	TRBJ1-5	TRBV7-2	CASSPRASNQPQHF	TGTGCCAGCAGCCCTAGGGCCAGCAATCAGCCCCAGCATTTT
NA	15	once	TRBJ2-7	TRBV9	CASSQSSANYYEQYF	TGTGCCAGCAGCCAAAGTAGTGCCAACTACTACGAGCAGTACTTC
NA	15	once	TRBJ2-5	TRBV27	CASSPRVLPGETQYF	TGTGCCAGCAGTCCCAGGGTTTTGCCGGGCGAGACCCAGTACTTC
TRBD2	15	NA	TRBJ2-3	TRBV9	CASNSGLAQTGTQYF	TGTGCCAGCAACTCGGGACTAGCCCAGACCGGTACGCAGTATTTT
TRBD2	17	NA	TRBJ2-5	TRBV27	CASSSPRLAGGLETQYF	TGTGCCAGCAGTTCCCCCCGTCTAGCGGGGGGGCTGGAGACCCAGTACTTC
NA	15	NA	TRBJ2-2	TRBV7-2	CASRRGQPYTGELFF	TGTGCCAGCAGACGCGGACAGCCGTACACCGGGGAGCTGTTTTTT
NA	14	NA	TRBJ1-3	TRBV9	CASSPVSSGNTIYF	TGTGCCAGCAGCCCTGTATCGTCTGGAAACACCATATATTTT
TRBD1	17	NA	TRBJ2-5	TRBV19	CASSRRKPDRAEETQYF	TGTGCCAGTAGCCGAAGGAAACCGGACAGGGCTGAAGAGACCCAGTACTTC
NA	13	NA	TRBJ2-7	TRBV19	CASSIDVSYEQYF	TGTGCCAGTAGTATAGACGTGTCCTACGAGCAGTACTTC